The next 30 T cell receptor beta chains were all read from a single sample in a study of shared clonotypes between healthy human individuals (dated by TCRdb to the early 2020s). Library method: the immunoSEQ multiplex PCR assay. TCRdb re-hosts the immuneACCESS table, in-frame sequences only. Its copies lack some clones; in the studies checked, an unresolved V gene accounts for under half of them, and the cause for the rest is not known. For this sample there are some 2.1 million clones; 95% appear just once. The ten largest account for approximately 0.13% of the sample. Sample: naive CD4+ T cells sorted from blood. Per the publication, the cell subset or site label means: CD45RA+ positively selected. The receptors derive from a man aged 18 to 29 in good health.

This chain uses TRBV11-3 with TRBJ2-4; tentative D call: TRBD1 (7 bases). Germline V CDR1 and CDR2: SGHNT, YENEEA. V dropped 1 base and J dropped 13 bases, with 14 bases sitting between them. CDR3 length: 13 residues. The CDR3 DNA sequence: TGTGCCAGCAGCTTAGTGGGCCAGGGGGGACAGTACTTC. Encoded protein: CASSLVGQGGQYF.

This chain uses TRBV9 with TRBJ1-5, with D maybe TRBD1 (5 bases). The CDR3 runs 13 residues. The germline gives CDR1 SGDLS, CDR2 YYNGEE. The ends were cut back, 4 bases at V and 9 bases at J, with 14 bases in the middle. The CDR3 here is CASSPEGWAPQHF. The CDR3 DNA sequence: TGTGCCAGCAGCCCCGAGGGGTGGGCGCCCCAGCATTTT.

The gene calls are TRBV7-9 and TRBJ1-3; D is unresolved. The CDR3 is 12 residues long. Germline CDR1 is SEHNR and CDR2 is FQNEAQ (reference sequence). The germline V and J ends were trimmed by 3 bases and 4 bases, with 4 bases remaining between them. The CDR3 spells CASSFTGNTIYF. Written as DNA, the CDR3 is TGTGCCAGCAGCTTTACCGGAAACACCATATATTTT.

The CDR3 here is CAWATGGTANSPLHF. The CDR3 bases are TGTGCCTGGGCCACAGGCGGGACAGCAAATTCACCCCTCCACTTT. The gene calls are TRBV30 and TRBJ1-6, with TRBD1 identical over 7 bases. Germline V gives CDR1 GTSNPN, CDR2 SVGIG (reference sequence). Trimming at V came to 5 bases and at J to 7 bases, leaving 11 bases not matched to a gene. CDR3 size: 15 residues. Full variable domain (missing parts from reference TRBV30 and TRBJ1-6): SQTIHQWPATLVQPVGSPLSLECTVEGTSNPNLYWYRQAAGRGLQLLFYSVGIGQISSEVPQNLSASRPQDRQFILSSKKLLLSDSGFYLCAWATGGTANSPLHFGNGTRLTVT.

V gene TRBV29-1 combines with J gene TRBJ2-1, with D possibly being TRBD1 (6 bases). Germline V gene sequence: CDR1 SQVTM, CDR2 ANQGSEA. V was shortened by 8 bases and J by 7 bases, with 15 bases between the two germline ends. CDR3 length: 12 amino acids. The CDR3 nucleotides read TGCAGCTCGGGACAAGGGATGAATGAGCAGTTCTTC. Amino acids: CSSGQGMNEQFF.

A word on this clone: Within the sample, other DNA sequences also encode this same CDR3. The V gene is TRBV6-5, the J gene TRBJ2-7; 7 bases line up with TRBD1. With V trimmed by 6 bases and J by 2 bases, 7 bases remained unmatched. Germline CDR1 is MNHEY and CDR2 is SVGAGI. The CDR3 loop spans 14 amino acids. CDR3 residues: CASSRGQAAYEQYF. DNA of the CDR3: TGTGCCAGCAGCCGTGGACAGGCCGCCTACGAGCAGTACTTC.

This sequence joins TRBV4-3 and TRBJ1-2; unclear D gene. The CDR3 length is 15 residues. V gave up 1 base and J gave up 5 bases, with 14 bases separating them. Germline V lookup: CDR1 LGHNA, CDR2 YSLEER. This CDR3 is CASSQGDGEAYGYTF. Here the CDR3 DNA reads TGCGCCAGCAGCCAAGGAGATGGGGAAGCGTATGGCTACACCTTC.

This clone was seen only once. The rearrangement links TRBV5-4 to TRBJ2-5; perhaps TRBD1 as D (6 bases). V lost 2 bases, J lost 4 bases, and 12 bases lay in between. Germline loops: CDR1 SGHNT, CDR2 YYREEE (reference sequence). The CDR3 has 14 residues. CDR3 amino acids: CASSFRGSGETQYF. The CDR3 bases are TGTGCCAGCAGCTTCAGGGGTTCGGGAGAGACCCAGTACTTC.

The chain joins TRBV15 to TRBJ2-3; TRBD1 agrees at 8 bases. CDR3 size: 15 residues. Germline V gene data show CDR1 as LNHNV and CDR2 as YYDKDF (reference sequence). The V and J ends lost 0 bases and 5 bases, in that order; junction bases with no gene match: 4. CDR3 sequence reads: CATSRDDRGGDTQYF. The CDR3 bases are TGTGCCACCAGCAGAGATGACAGGGGTGGAGATACGCAGTATTTT.

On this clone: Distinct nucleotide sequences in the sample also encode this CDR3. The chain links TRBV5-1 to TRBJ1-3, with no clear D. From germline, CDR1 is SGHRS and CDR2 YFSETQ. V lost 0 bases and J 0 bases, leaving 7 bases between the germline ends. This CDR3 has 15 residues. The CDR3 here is CASSLGSSSGNTIYF. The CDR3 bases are TGCGCCAGCAGCTTGGGGTCGAGCTCTGGAAACACCATATATTTT.

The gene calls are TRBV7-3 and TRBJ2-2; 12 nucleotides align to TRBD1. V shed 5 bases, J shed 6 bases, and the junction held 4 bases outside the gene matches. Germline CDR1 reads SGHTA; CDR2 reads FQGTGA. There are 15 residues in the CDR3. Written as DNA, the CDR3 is TGTGCCAGCAGCCTGGGACAGGGGGCCGCCGGGGAGCTGTTTTTT. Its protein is CASSLGQGAAGELFF.

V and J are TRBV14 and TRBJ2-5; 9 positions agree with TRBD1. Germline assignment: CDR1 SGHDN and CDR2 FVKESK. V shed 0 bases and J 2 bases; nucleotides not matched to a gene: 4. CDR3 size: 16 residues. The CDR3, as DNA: TGTGCCAGCAGCCAAGATACCGGGACAGGGCAAGAGACCCAGTACTTC. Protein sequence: CASSQDTGTGQETQYF.

The CDR3 coding sequence is TGTGCCAGCAGGATCAGACTAGCGGGGGCAGAGACCCAGTACTTC. Encoded protein: CASRIRLAGAETQYF. The chain employs TRBV6-1 and TRBJ2-5; 12 bases match TRBD2. Germline CDR1 and CDR2: MNHNS and SASEGT. With 6 bases clipped from V and 4 bases from J, the junction kept 6 bases outside the gene matches. CDR3 length: 15 amino acids.

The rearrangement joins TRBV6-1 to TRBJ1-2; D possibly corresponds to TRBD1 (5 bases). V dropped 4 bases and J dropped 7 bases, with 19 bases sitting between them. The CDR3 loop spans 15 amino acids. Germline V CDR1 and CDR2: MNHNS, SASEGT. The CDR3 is CASSGSAVAGLGYTF. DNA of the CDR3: TGTGCCAGCAGTGGAAGTGCGGTGGCAGGGCTTGGCTACACCTTC.

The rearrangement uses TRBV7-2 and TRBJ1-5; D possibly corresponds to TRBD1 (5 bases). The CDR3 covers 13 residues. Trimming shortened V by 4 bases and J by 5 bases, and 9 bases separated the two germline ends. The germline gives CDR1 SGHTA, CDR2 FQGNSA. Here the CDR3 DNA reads TGTGCCAGCAGCTCAAGGGACCATCAGCCCCAGCATTTT. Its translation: CASSSRDHQPQHF.

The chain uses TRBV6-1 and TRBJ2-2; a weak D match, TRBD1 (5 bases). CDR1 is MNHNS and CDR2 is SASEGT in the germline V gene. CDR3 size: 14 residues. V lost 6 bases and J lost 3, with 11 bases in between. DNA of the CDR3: TGTGCCAGCAGGGTGGACATCTACACCGGGGAGCTGTTTTTT. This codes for CASRVDIYTGELFF.

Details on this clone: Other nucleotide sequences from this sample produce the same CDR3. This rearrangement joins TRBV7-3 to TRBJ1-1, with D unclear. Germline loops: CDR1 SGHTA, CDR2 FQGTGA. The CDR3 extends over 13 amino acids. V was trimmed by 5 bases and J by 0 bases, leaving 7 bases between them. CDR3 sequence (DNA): TGTGCCAGCAGCCGAGACTTGAACACTGAAGCTTTCTTT. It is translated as CASSRDLNTEAFF.

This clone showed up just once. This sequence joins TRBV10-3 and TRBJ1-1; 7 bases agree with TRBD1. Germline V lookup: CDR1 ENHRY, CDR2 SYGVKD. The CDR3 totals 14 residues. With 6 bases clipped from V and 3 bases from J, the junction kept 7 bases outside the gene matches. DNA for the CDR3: TGTGCCATCAGGGGGGAGAGGGGGCACACTGAAGCTTTCTTT. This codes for CAIRGERGHTEAFF.

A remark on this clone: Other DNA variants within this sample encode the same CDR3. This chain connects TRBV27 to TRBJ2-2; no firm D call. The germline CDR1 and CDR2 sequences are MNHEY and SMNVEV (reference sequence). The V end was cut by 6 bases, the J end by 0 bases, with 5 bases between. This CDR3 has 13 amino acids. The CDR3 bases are TGTGCCAGCAGGACCACGAACACCGGGGAGCTGTTTTTT. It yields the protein CASRTTNTGELFF.

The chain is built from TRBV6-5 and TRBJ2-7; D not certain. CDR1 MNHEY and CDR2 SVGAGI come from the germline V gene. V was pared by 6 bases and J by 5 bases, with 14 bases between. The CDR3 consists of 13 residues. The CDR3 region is CASSPIFTNEQYF. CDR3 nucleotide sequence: TGTGCCAGCAGCCCTATCTTTACCAACGAGCAGTACTTC.

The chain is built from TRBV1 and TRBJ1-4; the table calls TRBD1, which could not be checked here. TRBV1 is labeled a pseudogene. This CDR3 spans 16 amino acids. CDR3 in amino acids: CTSRPDLRDFNEKLFF. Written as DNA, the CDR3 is TGCACCAGCAGACCCGACCTCAGGGATTTTAATGAAAAACTGTTTTTT.

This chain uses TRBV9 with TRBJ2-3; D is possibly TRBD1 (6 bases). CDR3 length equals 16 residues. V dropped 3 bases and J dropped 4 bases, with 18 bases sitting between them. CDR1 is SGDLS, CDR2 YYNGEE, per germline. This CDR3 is CASSAPRDKESDTQYF. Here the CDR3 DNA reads TGTGCCAGCAGCGCCCCCCGGGACAAGGAATCAGATACGCAGTATTTT.

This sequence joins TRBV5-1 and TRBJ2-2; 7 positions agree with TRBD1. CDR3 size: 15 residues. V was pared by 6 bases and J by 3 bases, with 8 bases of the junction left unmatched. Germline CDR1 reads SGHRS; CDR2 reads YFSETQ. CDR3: CASKETGLDTGELFF. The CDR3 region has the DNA TGCGCCAGCAAAGAGACAGGGCTGGACACCGGGGAGCTGTTTTTT.

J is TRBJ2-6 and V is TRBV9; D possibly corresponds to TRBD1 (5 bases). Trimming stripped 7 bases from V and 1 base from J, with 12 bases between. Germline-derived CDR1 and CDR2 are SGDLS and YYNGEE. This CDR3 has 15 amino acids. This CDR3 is CASSRQTSGANVLTF. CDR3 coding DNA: TGTGCCAGCTCCCGACAGACGTCTGGGGCCAACGTCCTGACTTTC.

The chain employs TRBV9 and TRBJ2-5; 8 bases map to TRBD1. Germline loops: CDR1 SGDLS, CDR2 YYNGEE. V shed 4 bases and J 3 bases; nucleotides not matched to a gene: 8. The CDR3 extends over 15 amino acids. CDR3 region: CASSTSGTGKETQYF. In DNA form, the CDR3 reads TGTGCCAGCAGCACGTCCGGGACAGGCAAAGAGACCCAGTACTTC.

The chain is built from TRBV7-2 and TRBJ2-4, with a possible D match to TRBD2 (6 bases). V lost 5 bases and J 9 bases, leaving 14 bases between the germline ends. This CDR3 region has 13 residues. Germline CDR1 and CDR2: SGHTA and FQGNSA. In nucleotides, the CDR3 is TGTGCCAGCAGCGCCGGCGGGACTGGCATTCAGTACTTC. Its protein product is CASSAGGTGIQYF.

The chain's CDR3 is CASSPNQGSEKLFF. The CDR3 region has the DNA TGCGCCAGCAGCCCTAACCAGGGGAGTGAAAAACTGTTTTTT. The chain recombines TRBV5-1 with TRBJ1-4; tentatively, D is TRBD1 (6 bases). This CDR3 region has 14 residues. Germline CDR1 SGHRS, CDR2 YFSETQ. The germline V and J ends were trimmed by 4 bases and 7 bases, with 14 bases remaining between them.

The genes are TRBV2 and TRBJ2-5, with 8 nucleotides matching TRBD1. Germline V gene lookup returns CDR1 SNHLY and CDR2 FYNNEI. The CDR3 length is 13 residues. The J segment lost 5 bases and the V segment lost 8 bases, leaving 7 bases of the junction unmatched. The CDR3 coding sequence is TGTGCCAGCGGCAGACAGGGGATCGAGACCCAGTACTTC. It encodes CASGRQGIETQYF.

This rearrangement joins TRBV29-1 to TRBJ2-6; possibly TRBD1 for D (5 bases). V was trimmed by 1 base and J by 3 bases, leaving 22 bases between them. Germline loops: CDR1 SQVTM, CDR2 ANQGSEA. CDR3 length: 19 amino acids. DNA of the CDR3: TGCAGCGTTGAAGCTCTAGTTCCAGGGCTCGTTGGTGGGGCCAACGTCCTGACTTTC. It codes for CSVEALVPGLVGGANVLTF.

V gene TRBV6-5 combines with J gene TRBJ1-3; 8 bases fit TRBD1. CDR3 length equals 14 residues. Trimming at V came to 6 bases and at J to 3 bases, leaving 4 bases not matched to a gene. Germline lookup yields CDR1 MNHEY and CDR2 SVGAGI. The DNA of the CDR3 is TGTGCCAGCAGGAGGGGACAGGATGGAAACACCATATATTTT. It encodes CASRRGQDGNTIYF.